A selection of T cell receptor beta chains follows, all from one sample in a study of PD-1 blockade in classical Hodgkin lymphoma. The data were produced by immunoSEQ multiplex PCR, yet TCRdb's version contains in-frame clones alone and is incomplete. The data show 65,000 to 95,000 clones, around 90% seen once. Sequencing was performed on peripheral blood mononuclear cells (PBMCs), taken at baseline. These receptors originate from a human donor with classical Hodgkin lymphoma. Both conserved end residues are part of each CDR3. D genes are given only for firm matches.

cdr3_nt cdr3_aa j_call v_call d_call
TGTGCCAGCAGTTTAGGATTTCGGGAGACCCAGTACTTC CASSLGFRETQYF TRBJ2-5 TRBV27 .
TGTGCCAGCAGTTTAGGGGGACAGCCCATGGATGAGCAGTTCTTC CASSLGGQPMDEQFF TRBJ2-1 TRBV28 TRBD1
TGCGCCAGCAGTGAGTCTCGGGGGTCGGCCAAAAACATTCAGTACTTC CASSESRGSAKNIQYF TRBJ2-4 TRBV10-1 .
TGTGCCAGTAGTATTAGGGACTCATACAATGAGCAGTTCTTC CASSIRDSYNEQFF TRBJ2-1 TRBV19 .
TGTGCCAGCAGCTTGGGACAGGGGAACACCATATATTTT CASSLGQGNTIYF TRBJ1-3 TRBV5-6 TRBD1
TGCGCCAGCAGCCAAGAGGGACCTAGCGGAGCGGATACGCAGTATTTT CASSQEGPSGADTQYF TRBJ2-3 TRBV4-3 TRBD2
TGTGCCATCAGGACTAGCGAAGTCCTATACAATGAGCAGTTCTTC CAIRTSEVLYNEQFF TRBJ2-1 TRBV10-3 TRBD2
TGTGCCAGCTCACCCCCAGGGACAGGGAACTACGAGCAGTACTTC CASSPPGTGNYEQYF TRBJ2-7 TRBV18 TRBD1
TGTGCCAGCTCACTCGCCGGGACAGGGGATTATGAAAAACTGTTTTTT CASSLAGTGDYEKLFF TRBJ1-4 TRBV18 TRBD1
TGTGCCAGCAGTAAAAGGGGAGATGAGCAGTTCTTC CASSKRGDEQFF TRBJ2-1 TRBV6-5 .
TGTGCCAGCAGCGCGCCCCTCGGGGCGGCCGGCACAGATACGCAGTATTTT CASSAPLGAAGTDTQYF TRBJ2-3 TRBV11-2 .
TGTGCCAGCACTCGGGACAGGGGAGCCTACGAGCAGTACTTC CASTRDRGAYEQYF TRBJ2-7 TRBV28 TRBD1
TGTGCCAGCAGCTTCATGTTTGGGGAAGAGCAGTACTTC CASSFMFGEEQYF TRBJ2-7 TRBV7-9 .
TGCAGTGCTCTTAAGGGATTAGAAGCTTTCTTT CSALKGLEAFF TRBJ1-1 TRBV20-1 .
TGTGCCAGCAGTTGGGGGGTGGATACGCAGTATTTT CASSWGVDTQYF TRBJ2-3 TRBV11-2 .
TGTGCCACCAGTTTAGCCGGGACTAGCATCTACAATGAGCAGTTCTTC CATSLAGTSIYNEQFF TRBJ2-1 TRBV15 TRBD2
TGTGCCAGTAGACAGTTGAACACTGAAGCTTTCTTT CASRQLNTEAFF TRBJ1-1 TRBV19 .
TGTGCCAGCAGCTTGGTTGGGCGGGAGGGCCTTAGAGAGCAGTTCTTC CASSLVGREGLREQFF TRBJ2-1 TRBV5-6 TRBD2
TGTGCCAGCAGCGGTCTGCCGGGACTAGCGGGAGGATACTCTACCGAGCAGTACTTC CASSGLPGLAGGYSTEQYF TRBJ2-7 TRBV11-2 TRBD2
TGTGCCAGCAGCACCGGGGGACTAGCGGGAGGAATGAGGACCGGGGAGCTGTTTTTT CASSTGGLAGGMRTGELFF TRBJ2-2 TRBV11-2 TRBD2
TGTGCCAGCAGCTTAGATAGGGCCGGAAACATTCAGTACTTC CASSLDRAGNIQYF TRBJ2-4 TRBV13 .
TGCGCCAGCAGTCGGACAGGGGACAGCAATCAGCCCCAGCATTTT CASSRTGDSNQPQHF TRBJ1-5 TRBV4-1 TRBD1
TGTGCCAGCAGCCTTACTAGCGGGAGGAACAATGAGCAGTTCTTC CASSLTSGRNNEQFF TRBJ2-1 TRBV7-2 TRBD2
TGTGCCAGCAGCCAGGGGGGGGTGTATCAGCCCCAGCATTTT CASSQGGVYQPQHF TRBJ1-5 TRBV5-6 TRBD1
TGTGCCAGCAGCTTATTCCCCAACAGCTTTGCGGGAGTGGGTAACGAGCAGTACTTC CASSLFPNSFAGVGNEQYF TRBJ2-7 TRBV7-9 TRBD2
TGTGCCAGCAGCTTAGCTGGGGGTACTAATCAGCCCCAGCATTTT CASSLAGGTNQPQHF TRBJ1-5 TRBV7-2 .
TGTGCCAGCTCGACGGCCCCGAACACTGAAGCTTTCTTT CASSTAPNTEAFF TRBJ1-1 TRBV2 .
TGTGCCAAACCCACCCTTTCAGGGGATGGCTCAGATACGCAGTATTTT CAKPTLSGDGSDTQYF TRBJ2-3 TRBV21-1 .
TGTGCCAGCAGCTCTAGACAGGGTAATTCACCCCTCCACTTT CASSSRQGNSPLHF TRBJ1-6 TRBV5-6 TRBD1
TGTGCCAGCAACCATTTGGGCGGGGCCAACGTCCTGACTTTC CASNHLGGANVLTF TRBJ2-6 TRBV27 .